The next 21 T cell receptor beta chains were all read from a single sample in a study of cytomegalovirus exposure and HLA in healthy donors. PCR used 60 Vbeta primers and 13 Jbeta primers. The protocol was immunoSEQ multiplex PCR, while the TCRdb copy is restricted to in-frame clones and leaves out a portion. The data contain tens of thousands of clones, almost 75% of them singletons. The sequenced sample was PBMCs. Receptors originate from a man over 45 in good health and CMV-seronegative.

This rearrangement joins TRBV12-5 to TRBJ2-3; 11 bases agree with TRBD2. This CDR3 is built from 17 residues. Germline loops: CDR1 LGHNT, CDR2 FRNRAP. The ends lost 5 bases at V and 0 bases at J; junction bases unmatched: 7. The CDR3 DNA reads as TGTGCTAGTGGTCCCGGACTAGCGGGTCCTAGCACAGATACGCAGTATTTT. Translated: CASGPGLAGPSTDTQYF.

To note about this clone: One end of the junction varies from germline; a read error may be responsible. This specimen includes other DNA sequences encoding the same CDR3. The chain carries TRBV30 and TRBJ1-1, with D perhaps matching TRBD1 (5 bases). The CDR3 runs to 17 residues. The germline gives CDR1 GTSNPN, CDR2 SVGIG (reference sequence). CDR3 amino acids: CAWSPPKKTDLDTEAFF. For the CDR3, the DNA is TGTGCCTGGAGTCCCCCCAAAAAGACAGACCTTGACACTGAAGCCTTCTTT.

V is TRBV11-2 and J is TRBJ2-3, with 8 bases fitting TRBD1. The CDR3 contains 14 residues. V lost 5 bases and J lost 7; bases outside the gene matches: 8. Germline V lookup: CDR1 SGHAT, CDR2 FQNNGV. The DNA for the CDR3 is TGTGCCAGCAGCCCAGGACAGGGCAGTAATACGCAGTATTTT. As protein: CASSPGQGSNTQYF.

This clone has just one count. This rearrangement joins TRBV19 to TRBJ2-7, with D maybe TRBD2 (6 bases). V lost 6 bases and J 1 base, leaving 28 bases between the germline ends. This CDR3 has 19 amino acids. Germline lookup yields CDR1 LNHDA and CDR2 SQIVND (reference sequence). CDR3 DNA sequence: TGTGCCAGTAGCCTGGGAGAAGGAGGGGTAAATTTCAGGTCCTACGAGCAGTACTTC. It yields the protein CASSLGEGGVNFRSYEQYF.

This clone was seen only once. The rearrangement uses TRBV6-5 and TRBJ1-1, with 8 bases identical to TRBD1. CDR1 MNHEY and CDR2 SVGAGI come from the germline V gene. There are 14 residues in the CDR3. V lost 8 bases to trimming and J lost 1 base; unmatched junction nucleotides: 6. The CDR3 coding sequence is TGTGCCAGCCATTCCAGGGGGCAGAACACTGAAGCTTTCTTT. Its translation is CASHSRGQNTEAFF.

The genes are TRBV7-9 and TRBJ2-1; D unresolved. CDR3 length: 14 residues. The ends were cut back, 5 bases at V and 0 bases at J, with 8 bases in the middle. Germline-derived CDR1 and CDR2 are SEHNR and FQNEAQ (reference sequence). The CDR3 loop is CASSRVSSYNEQFF. The CDR3 DNA is TGTGCCAGCAGCAGAGTAAGCTCCTACAATGAGCAGTTCTTC.

The table lists this clone with a few counts. Other DNA sequences in the sample encode the same CDR3. The chain couples TRBV5-1 to TRBJ2-5; maybe TRBD1 (6 bases). Germline-derived CDR1 and CDR2 are SGHRS and YFSETQ. The CDR3 runs to 13 residues. Trimming removed 3 bases at V and 4 bases at J, with 10 bases between. The chain's CDR3 is CASSSTGSETQYF. CDR3 DNA: TGCGCCAGCAGCTCTACAGGGTCAGAGACCCAGTACTTC.

The chain employs TRBV6-1 and TRBJ1-6; 7 bases map to TRBD1. After removal of 6 bases from V and 8 bases from J, the junction contained 10 bases not matched to a gene. The CDR3 loop spans 15 amino acids. Looked up from germline, CDR1 is MNHNS and CDR2 is SASEGT. CDR3 loop: CASRSVGGLDSPLHF. The DNA of the CDR3 is TGTGCCAGCAGAAGCGTAGGGGGCCTAGATTCACCCCTCCACTTT.

The CDR3 sequence: CAWSTGQGGTEAFF. In DNA form, the CDR3 reads TGTGCCTGGAGTACCGGACAGGGCGGGACTGAAGCTTTCTTT. The rearrangement joins TRBV30 to TRBJ1-1, with 8 bases aligning to TRBD1. The CDR3 loop spans 14 amino acids. Germline V CDR1 and CDR2: GTSNPN, SVGIG (reference sequence). V lost 2 bases and J lost 5; bases outside the gene matches: 7.

The rearrangement uses TRBV18 and TRBJ2-3, with 7 positions matching TRBD1. The length of the CDR3 is 15 residues. Germline V CDR1 and CDR2: KGHSH, LQKENI. J was trimmed by 1 base and V by 2 bases; bases with no gene match: 3. Here the CDR3 reads CASSPVQGGTDTQYF. The CDR3 DNA reads TGTGCCAGCTCACCAGTTCAGGGGGGCACAGATACGCAGTATTTT.

The chain joins TRBV7-9 to TRBJ2-1; 9 bases agree with TRBD2. The J segment lost 4 bases and the V segment lost 5 bases, leaving 12 bases of the junction unmatched. CDR1 SEHNR and CDR2 FQNEAQ come from the germline V gene (reference sequence). The length of the CDR3 is 17 residues. CDR3 in DNA: TGTGCCAGCAGCCCCAAGTTAGTGCGGGGGGGTTACAATGAGCAGTTCTTC. Its translation: CASSPKLVRGGYNEQFF.

This chain connects TRBV6-6 to TRBJ1-3, with unresolved D. The germline gives CDR1 MNHNY, CDR2 SVGAGI (reference sequence). There are 14 residues in the CDR3. V lost 6 bases to trimming and J lost 1 base, with 10 bases between them. The CDR3 reads CASSLPNSGNTIYF. In DNA form, the CDR3 reads TGTGCCAGCAGCCTACCTAATTCTGGAAACACCATATATTTT.

The gene calls are TRBV19 and TRBJ1-1, with TRBD1 matching 8 bases. Trimming took 7 bases from V and 7 from J; bases not matched to a gene: 8. Germline CDR1 LNHDA, CDR2 SQIVND (reference sequence). This CDR3 is built from 13 residues. CDR3 loop: CASTSGGYIEAFF. The CDR3 DNA is TGTGCCAGTACTTCAGGGGGCTATATTGAAGCTTTCTTT.

This clone was detected once. The rearrangement joins TRBV27 to TRBJ1-2, with 9 bases fitting TRBD1. The CDR3 runs to 15 residues. V was clipped by 6 bases and J by 2 bases; unmatched bases: 7. Germline assignment: CDR1 MNHEY and CDR2 SMNVEV (reference sequence). CDR3 coding DNA: TGTGCCAGCAGCATGGACAGGGGAGGCAACTATGGCTACACCTTC. Its translation: CASSMDRGGNYGYTF.

This clone was counted between two and nine times. Sequence at one end of the junction differs from germline and may be a read error. The CDR3 region is CSSSWGGRSSYEQYF. The CDR3 DNA follows: TGTTCCAGCAGTTGGGGGGGGAGGTCCTCCTACGAGCAGTACTTC. The chain is built from TRBV7-9 and TRBJ2-7; 7 nucleotides align to TRBD2. Germline V gene sequence: CDR1 SEHNR, CDR2 FQNEAQ (reference sequence). The CDR3 contains 15 residues.

The chain joins TRBV6-1 to TRBJ1-2, with 7 bases matching TRBD1. This CDR3 has 14 amino acids. Germline lookup yields CDR1 MNHNS and CDR2 SASEGT. V gave up 8 bases and J gave up 3 bases; unmatched junction bases: 9. CDR3 sequence reads: CASGEKTGYYGYTF. The DNA for the CDR3 is TGTGCCAGCGGGGAAAAGACAGGGTACTATGGCTACACCTTC.

This clone turned up a few times. The gene calls are TRBV5-4 and TRBJ2-1; no reliable D call. The length of the CDR3 is 9 residues. CDR1 is SGHNT and CDR2 is YYREEE in the germline V gene (reference sequence). Trimming left V 0 bases short and J 15 bases short, with 4 bases between. The DNA for the CDR3 is TGTGCCAGCAGCTTGGGAGGGTTCTTC. As protein: CASSLGGFF.

J is TRBJ1-2 and V is TRBV10-2; tentative D call: TRBD1 (5 bases). CDR1 and CDR2 from the germline V gene are WSHSY and SAAADI. The CDR3 spans 12 residues. Trimming cost V 8 bases and J 5 bases, with 12 bases left between them. The CDR3 sequence is CASEGVEYGYTF. CDR3 nucleotide sequence: TGCGCCAGCGAAGGGGTGGAATATGGCTACACCTTC.

The chain's CDR3 is CASSLDNLSNQPQHF. CDR3 nucleotides: TGCGCCAGCAGCTTGGACAACCTTAGCAATCAGCCCCAGCATTTT. The chain combines TRBV5-1 with TRBJ1-5, with unresolved D. This CDR3 contains 15 residues. CDR1 SGHRS and CDR2 YFSETQ come from the germline V gene. Trimming shortened V by 0 bases and J by 0 bases, and 7 bases separated the two germline ends. The variable domain in full, completed from reference TRBV5-1 and TRBJ1-5, reads KAGVTQTPRYLIKTRGQQVTLSCSPISGHRSVSWYQQTPGQGLQFLFEYFSETQRNKGNFPGRFSGRQFSNSRSEMNVSTLELGDSALYLCASSLDNLSNQPQHFGDGTRLSIL.

The chain couples TRBV11-1 to TRBJ1-1; 8 bases match TRBD1. CDR3 length: 15 amino acids. The germline V gene has CDR1 SGHAT and CDR2 FQDESV (reference sequence). With 5 bases clipped from V and 4 bases from J, the junction kept 9 bases outside the gene matches. The CDR3 nucleotides are TGTGCCAGCAGCGCGAGGACAGGGATGGGCACTGAAGCTTTCTTT. Protein product: CASSARTGMGTEAFF.

This chain links TRBV25-1 with TRBJ2-7; tentative D call: TRBD2 (5 bases). The CDR3 covers 12 residues. Trimming left V 6 bases short and J 6 bases short, with 12 bases between. The germline CDR1 and CDR2 sequences are MGHDK and SYGVNS. The CDR3 nucleotides read TGTGCCAGCAGCAGCGGTCAGGTCGAGCAGTACTTC. Amino acid sequence: CASSSGQVEQYF.